Shown below are 27 T cell receptor beta chains from a single sample sequenced in a study of response to subunit inactivated influenza vaccine (dated by TCRdb to 2017 to 2018). The method was RT-PCR. Sequencing instrument: Illumina HiSeq 2500. TCRdb reran the public reads through fastp at Q25 and MiXCR, keeping productive beta chains. Identical CDR3 protein sequences are pooled into one entry, listed with their most common genes and DNA. Counted in this sample were almost 250,000 distinct CDR3 sequences; 10% to 15% of them appeared once. The top ten clonotypes cover 7.8% of the sample. This material consisted of non-naive T cells sorted from PBMCs, taken around 14 days before vaccination. The cell subset or site label of this sample denotes: memory T cell fraction. The receptors come from a man in his fifties who received an inactivated influenza vaccine. Donor details come from another sample of the same person, matched by shared clones.

This rearrangement joins TRBV3-1 to TRBJ1-6; D not certain. CDR1 and CDR2 from the germline V gene are LGHDT and YNNKEL (reference sequence). Trimming pared 4 bases from V and 7 bases from J, leaving 11 bases between. The CDR3 is 14 residues long. CDR3 DNA: TGTGCCAGCAGCCTGGCGGTAAAGAATTCACCCCTCCACTTT. Translated: CASSLAVKNSPLHF.

This clonotype was found a few times. The V gene is TRBV29-1, the J gene TRBJ1-1; 7 bases match TRBD1. Germline assignment: CDR1 SQVTM and CDR2 ANQGSEA. The CDR3 is 13 residues long. Trimming at V came to 8 bases and at J to 0 bases, leaving 6 bases not matched to a gene. Here the CDR3 reads CSSTGQVNTEAFF. CDR3 DNA: TGCAGCTCCACAGGACAGGTGAACACTGAAGCTTTCTTT.

This clonotype was found a few times. V usage is TRBV7-9 and J usage is TRBJ1-2; D remains unclear. This CDR3 region has 15 residues. Germline CDR1 reads SEHNR; CDR2 reads FQNEAQ (reference sequence). The V end lost 5 bases, the J end lost 6 bases, and 19 bases lay between the germline ends. The CDR3 DNA reads as TGTGCCAGCAGCCCCCCCCTTGGAGCGGGCGATGGCTACACCTTC. This gives the protein CASSPPLGAGDGYTF.

There are many counts of this clonotype. The chain is built from TRBV12-3 or TRBV12-4 and TRBJ2-2; D is undetermined. V dropped 4 bases and J dropped 2 bases, with 11 bases sitting between them. The CDR3 covers 15 residues. CDR3 coding DNA: TGTGCCAGCAGTTCGCAAGGGTTAAACACCGGGGAGCTGTTTTTT. This sequence encodes CASSSQGLNTGELFF.

This clonotype was picked up a small number of times. The chain is built from TRBV6-5 and TRBJ1-5; D is possibly TRBD1 (6 bases). The CDR3 contains 16 residues. V dropped 4 bases and J dropped 0 bases, with 13 bases sitting between them. Germline V gene sequence: CDR1 MNHEY, CDR2 SVGAGI. The CDR3 spells CASSSPTGYSNQPQHF. CDR3 coding DNA: TGTGCCAGCAGTTCCCCGACAGGTTATAGCAATCAGCCCCAGCATTTT.

The chain employs TRBV12-3 or TRBV12-4 and TRBJ1-1; the D is unclear. The V and J ends lost 3 bases and 3 bases respectively, with 11 bases between them. The CDR3 totals 14 residues. CDR3 sequence (DNA): TGTGCCAGCAGTTTCTTGTTAGTGGACACTGAAGCTTTCTTT. Translated, it gives CASSFLLVDTEAFF.

The chain joins TRBV6-4 to TRBJ2-1; D might be TRBD2 (5 bases). CDR1 is MRHNA and CDR2 is SNTAGT in the germline V gene. CDR3 size: 13 residues. V lost 6 bases, J lost 9 bases, and 15 bases lay in between. The CDR3 loop reads CASSATSRGEQFF. The CDR3 DNA reads TGTGCCAGCAGCGCTACTAGTCGTGGTGAGCAGTTCTTC.

The table lists this clonotype with many counts. The chain carries TRBV12-3 or TRBV12-4 and TRBJ2-3; 10 positions match TRBD2. This CDR3 region has 16 residues. Germline trimming cut 2 bases from V and 6 bases from J; bases unmatched to any gene: 8. CDR3 DNA sequence: TGTGCCAGCAGTTTACTGCAGCGGGGGGGCGCTGATACGCAGTATTTT. It yields the protein CASSLLQRGGADTQYF.

The V gene is TRBV5-4, the J gene TRBJ2-5; D uncertain. The V end was cut by 3 bases, the J end by 5 bases, with 8 bases between. CDR1 is SGHNT, CDR2 YYREEE, per germline (reference sequence). The CDR3 is made up of 12 amino acids. Here the CDR3 reads CASSSDVETQYF. In nucleotides, the CDR3 is TGTGCCAGCAGCTCTGACGTCGAGACCCAGTACTTC. Drawing the rest from reference TRBV5-4 and TRBJ2-5, the complete variable domain is ETGVTQSPTHLIKTRGQQVTLRCSSQSGHNTVSWYQQALGQGPQFIFQYYREEENGRGNFPPRFSGLQFPNYSSELNVNALELDDSALYLCASSSDVETQYFGPGTRLLVL.

The chain links TRBV24-1 to TRBJ2-7, with a possible D match to TRBD1 (6 bases). V was pared by 1 base and J by 5 bases, with 14 bases between. CDR1 is KGHDR and CDR2 is SFDVKD in the germline V gene. The CDR3 length is 15 residues. CDR3 coding DNA: TGTGCCACCAGTGATTTTACGACAGGTCGGGACGAGCAGTACTTC. Translated: CATSDFTTGRDEQYF.

V is TRBV29-1 and J is TRBJ2-7, with TRBD1 identical over 8 bases. J lost 1 base, V lost 5 bases, and 10 bases had no gene match. The V gene's germline CDR1 is SQVTM and CDR2 ANQGSEA. This CDR3 is 15 amino acids long. The CDR3 region has the DNA TGCAGCGTTAAGCAGGGGGCCGGTGGTTCCTACGAGCAGTACTTC. Amino acid sequence: CSVKQGAGGSYEQYF.

This clonotype appeared a few times. The chain couples TRBV7-9 to TRBJ2-5; 9 bases line up with TRBD2. V was pared by 3 bases and J by 5 bases, with 10 bases of the junction left unmatched. Germline V gene lookup returns CDR1 SEHNR and CDR2 FQNEAQ (reference sequence). This CDR3 has 16 amino acids. CDR3 protein: CASSLSSGTQGETQYF. The CDR3 bases are TGTGCCAGCAGCTTGTCTAGCGGGACCCAAGGGGAGACCCAGTACTTC.

This clonotype was found many times. DNA of the CDR3: TGTGCCAGCAGCTTAGGGGACCCAGGCTCTGGAAACACCATATATTTT. It specifies CASSLGDPGSGNTIYF. The J gene is TRBJ1-3, the V gene TRBV7-2, with D possibly TRBD1 on 5 matching bases. Trimming left V 1 base short and J 0 bases short, with 10 bases between. The CDR3 is made up of 16 amino acids. The V gene's germline CDR1 is SGHTA and CDR2 FQGNSA.

This clonotype showed up many times. The chain links TRBV25-1 to TRBJ2-5; D may be TRBD1 (6 bases). Deletions cut 6 bases from V and 4 bases from J, with 15 bases between. Germline V gene sequence: CDR1 MGHDK, CDR2 SYGVNS. The CDR3 consists of 14 residues. The CDR3 DNA reads TGTGCCAGCAGGCAGGGGTTACGGGGAGAGACCCAGTACTTC. As protein: CASRQGLRGETQYF.

The genes are TRBV12-3 or TRBV12-4 and TRBJ2-2; D is uncertain. V dropped 1 base and J dropped 0 bases, with 6 bases sitting between them. This CDR3 has 15 amino acids. CDR3 in DNA: TGTGCCAGCAGTTTAGGGCGAACGAACACCGGGGAGCTGTTTTTT. Protein sequence: CASSLGRTNTGELFF.

The V call is TRBV7-9, the J call TRBJ2-2; the match to TRBD2 covers 10 bases. Germline assignment: CDR1 SEHNR and CDR2 FQNEAQ (reference sequence). CDR3 length: 16 amino acids. J gave up 4 bases and V 5 bases, and 7 bases lay outside the gene matches. The CDR3 here is CASSLSGTSATGELFF. DNA of the CDR3: TGTGCCAGCAGCCTCTCCGGGACTAGCGCCACCGGGGAGCTGTTTTTT.

This clonotype has more than one count but fewer than ten. The genes are TRBV11-2 and TRBJ2-5, with D maybe TRBD1 (6 bases). The CDR3 spans 15 residues. V was shortened by 3 bases and J by 2 bases, with 13 bases between the two germline ends. CDR1 and CDR2 from the germline V gene are SGHAT and FQNNGV. As DNA, the CDR3 is TGTGCCAGCAGCTTTAGTTGGGGGCAGCAAGAGACCCAGTACTTC. Amino acids: CASSFSWGQQETQYF.

This clonotype was seen many times. This chain joins TRBV20-1 and TRBJ2-5; D is possibly TRBD2 (5 bases). The germline CDR1 and CDR2 sequences are DFQATT and SNEGSKA (reference sequence). Trimming left V 6 bases short and J 8 bases short, with 16 bases between. The CDR3 length is 12 residues. The CDR3: CSAKQLEVTQYF. The CDR3 DNA sequence: TGCAGTGCCAAACAACTAGAAGTTACCCAGTACTTC.

This clonotype was detected only a few times. The V gene is TRBV3-1, the J gene TRBJ2-7; 8 bases match TRBD1. V shed 4 bases, J shed 5 bases, and the junction held 4 bases outside the gene matches. CDR3 length: 13 amino acids. From germline, CDR1 is LGHDT and CDR2 YNNKEL (reference sequence). The CDR3: CASSPTGDHEQYF. CDR3 DNA: TGTGCCAGCAGCCCGACAGGGGATCACGAGCAGTACTTC.

This clonotype was recorded many times. V gene TRBV7-9 combines with J gene TRBJ2-1, with D hard to call. The V end was cut by 1 base, the J end by 8 bases, with 6 bases between. Germline V gene data show CDR1 as SEHNR and CDR2 as FQNEAQ (reference sequence). The CDR3 spans 12 residues. CDR3 sequence reads: CASSLVGDEQFF. DNA for the CDR3: TGTGCCAGCAGCTTAGTTGGGGATGAGCAGTTCTTC.

Comment on this clonotype: The junction departs from germline at one end; a sequencing error may be responsible. CDR3 coding DNA: TGTGCCACCAGCAGAGATCGGGGACAGGGCTCCTTC. Translating gives CATSRDRGQGSF. V usage is TRBV15 and J usage is TRBJ2-1; TRBD1 matches at 9 bases. Germline CDR1 is LNHNV and CDR2 is YYDKDF (reference sequence). This CDR3 has 12 amino acids.

This chain joins TRBV6-2 or TRBV6-3 and TRBJ2-5; D not resolved. Germline V gene lookup returns CDR1 MNHEY and CDR2 SVGEGT. The CDR3 runs to 14 residues. V shed 5 bases and J shed 3 bases, with 13 bases lying between them. In DNA form, the CDR3 reads TGTGCCAGCAGTCGGGTGGAACTAAAAGAGACCCAGTACTTC. It codes for CASSRVELKETQYF.

This clonotype was counted at least ten times. This sequence joins TRBV6-2 or TRBV6-3 and TRBJ2-7; D may be TRBD1 or TRBD2 (5 bases each). The CDR3 sequence is 14 residues long. The V gene's germline CDR1 is MNHEY and CDR2 SVGEGT. Trimming left V 4 bases short and J 2 bases short, with 12 bases between. This CDR3 reads CASSFRDGPYEQYF. CDR3 bases: TGTGCCAGCAGTTTCCGGGACGGGCCCTACGAGCAGTACTTC.

The chain uses TRBV7-9 and TRBJ2-7; TRBD2 matches 11 bases. CDR1 and CDR2 from the germline V gene are SEHNR and FQNEAQ (reference sequence). The CDR3 loop spans 17 amino acids. The V segment lost 5 bases and the J segment 5 bases; nucleotides outside the gene matches: 14. The CDR3 sequence is CASSNSGGADPGHEQYF. CDR3 DNA sequence: TGTGCCAGCAGCAATAGCGGGGGGGCAGATCCGGGCCACGAGCAGTACTTC.

Ten or more counts support this clonotype. The chain carries TRBV20-1 and TRBJ2-5, with D perhaps being TRBD1 or TRBD2 (5 bases each). The germline CDR1 and CDR2 sequences are DFQATT and SNEGSKA (reference sequence). Trimming left V 6 bases short and J 5 bases short, with 22 bases between. The CDR3 covers 15 residues. The chain's CDR3 is CSAVRDGGTAETQYF. The DNA of the CDR3 is TGCAGTGCCGTTAGGGACGGAGGTACCGCGGAGACCCAGTACTTC.

This clonotype has at least ten counts. The chain employs TRBV28 and TRBJ1-5; maybe TRBD1 (6 bases). This CDR3 contains 16 residues. The germline CDR1 and CDR2 sequences are MDHEN and SYDVKM. The V and J ends lost 6 bases and 10 bases respectively, with 25 bases between them. CDR3 in amino acids: CASRPLGGSLSAPQHF. CDR3 coding DNA: TGTGCCAGCAGACCTTTGGGGGGCTCACTATCAGCTCCCCAGCATTTT.

V is TRBV12-3 or TRBV12-4 and J is TRBJ2-7; D gene unclear. The CDR3 extends over 14 amino acids. Trimming pared 5 bases from V and 3 bases from J, leaving 14 bases between. CDR3 DNA sequence: TGTGCCAGCAGTCCAGGAATTAAGGGCTACGAGCAGTACTTC. Protein product: CASSPGIKGYEQYF.